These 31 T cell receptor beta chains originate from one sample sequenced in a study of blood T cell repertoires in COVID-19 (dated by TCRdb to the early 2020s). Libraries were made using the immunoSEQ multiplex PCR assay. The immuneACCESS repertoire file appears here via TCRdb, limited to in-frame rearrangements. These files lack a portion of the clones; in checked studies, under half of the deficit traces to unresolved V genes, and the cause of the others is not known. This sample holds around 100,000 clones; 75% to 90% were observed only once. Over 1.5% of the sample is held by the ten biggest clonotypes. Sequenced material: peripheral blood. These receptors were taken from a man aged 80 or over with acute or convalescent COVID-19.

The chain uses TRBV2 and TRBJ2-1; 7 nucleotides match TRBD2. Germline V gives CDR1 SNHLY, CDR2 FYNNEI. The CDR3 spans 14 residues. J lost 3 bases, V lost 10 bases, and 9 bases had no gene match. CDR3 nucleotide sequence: TGTGCCACCAGATCGTCTAGCGGCTACAATGAGCAGTTCTTC. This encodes CATRSSSGYNEQFF.

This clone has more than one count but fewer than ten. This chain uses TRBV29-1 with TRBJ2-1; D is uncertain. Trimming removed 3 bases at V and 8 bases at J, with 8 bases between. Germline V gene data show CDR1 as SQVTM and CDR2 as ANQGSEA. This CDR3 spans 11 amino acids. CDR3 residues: CSVDRTHEQFF. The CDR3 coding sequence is TGCAGCGTTGATCGAACTCATGAGCAGTTCTTC.

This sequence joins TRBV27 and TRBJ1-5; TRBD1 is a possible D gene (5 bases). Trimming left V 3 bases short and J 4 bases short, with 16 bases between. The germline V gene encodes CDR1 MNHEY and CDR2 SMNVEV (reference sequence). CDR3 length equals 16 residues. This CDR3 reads CASSFRFMGGNQPQHF. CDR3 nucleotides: TGTGCCAGCAGTTTCAGGTTTATGGGGGGGAATCAGCCCCAGCATTTT.

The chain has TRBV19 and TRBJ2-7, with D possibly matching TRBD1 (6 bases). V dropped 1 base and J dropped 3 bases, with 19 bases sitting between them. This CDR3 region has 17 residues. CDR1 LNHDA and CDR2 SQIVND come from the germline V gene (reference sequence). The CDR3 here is CASSIVPDRPPYYEQYF. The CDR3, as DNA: TGTGCCAGTAGTATAGTACCCGACAGGCCTCCCTACTACGAGCAGTACTTC.

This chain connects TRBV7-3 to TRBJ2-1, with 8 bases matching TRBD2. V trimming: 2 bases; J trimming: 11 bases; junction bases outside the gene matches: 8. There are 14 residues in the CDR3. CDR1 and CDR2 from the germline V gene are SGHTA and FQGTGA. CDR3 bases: TGTGCCAGCAGCTTATCGGTAGCGGGGCGCCAGCAGTTCTTC. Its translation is CASSLSVAGRQQFF.

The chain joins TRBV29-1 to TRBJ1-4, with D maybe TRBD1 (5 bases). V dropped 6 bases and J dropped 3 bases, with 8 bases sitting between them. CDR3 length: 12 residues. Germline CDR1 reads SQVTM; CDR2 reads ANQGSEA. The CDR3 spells CSVTGANEKLFF. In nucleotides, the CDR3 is TGCAGCGTGACGGGGGCTAATGAAAAACTGTTTTTT.

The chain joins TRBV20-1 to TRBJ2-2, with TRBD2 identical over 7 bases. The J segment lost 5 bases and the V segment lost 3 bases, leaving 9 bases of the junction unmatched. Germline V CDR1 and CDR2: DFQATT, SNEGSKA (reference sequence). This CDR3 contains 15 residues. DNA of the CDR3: TGCAGTGCTAGTTTAGCTGGGGGGGGTACCGGGGAGCTGTTTTTT. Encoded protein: CSASLAGGGTGELFF.

The chain's CDR3 is CASSGTSGSYNEQFF. CDR3 sequence (DNA): TGTGCCAGCAGCGGAACTAGCGGGAGCTACAATGAGCAGTTCTTC. J is TRBJ2-1 and V is TRBV9; 11 nucleotides match TRBD2. CDR1 and CDR2 from the germline V gene are SGDLS and YYNGEE. This CDR3 has 15 amino acids. V shed 3 bases, J shed 3 bases, and the junction held 2 bases outside the gene matches. Full variable domain (remainder filled in from reference TRBV9 and TRBJ2-1): DSGVTQTPKHLITATGQRVTLRCSPRSGDLSVYWYQQSLDQGLQFLIQYYNGEERAKGNILERFSAQQFPDLHSELNLSSLELGDSALYFCASSGTSGSYNEQFFGPGTRLTVL.

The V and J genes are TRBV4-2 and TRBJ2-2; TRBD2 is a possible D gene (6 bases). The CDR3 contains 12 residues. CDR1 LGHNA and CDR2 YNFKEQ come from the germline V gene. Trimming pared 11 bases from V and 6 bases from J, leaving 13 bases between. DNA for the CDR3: TGTGCCTCCGGGGCTAGCGCCGGGGAGCTGTTTTTT. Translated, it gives CASGASAGELFF.

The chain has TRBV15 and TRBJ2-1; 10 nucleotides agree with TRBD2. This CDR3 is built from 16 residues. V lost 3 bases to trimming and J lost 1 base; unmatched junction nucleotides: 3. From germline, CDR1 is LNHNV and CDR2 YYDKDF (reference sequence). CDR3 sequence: CATSSLAGVSYNEQFF. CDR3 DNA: TGTGCCACCAGCAGTCTAGCGGGAGTGTCCTACAATGAGCAGTTCTTC.

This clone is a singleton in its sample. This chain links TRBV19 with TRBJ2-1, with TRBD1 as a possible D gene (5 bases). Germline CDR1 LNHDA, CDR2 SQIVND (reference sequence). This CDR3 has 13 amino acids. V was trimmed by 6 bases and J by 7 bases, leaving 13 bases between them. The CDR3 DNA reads TGTGCCAGTAGCCTGGGGAAGGGGAATGAGCAGTTCTTC. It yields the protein CASSLGKGNEQFF.

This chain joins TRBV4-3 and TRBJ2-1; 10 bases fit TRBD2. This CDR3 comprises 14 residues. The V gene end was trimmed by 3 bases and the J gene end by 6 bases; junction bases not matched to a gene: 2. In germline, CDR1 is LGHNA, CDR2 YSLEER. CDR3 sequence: CASSQGTSVNEQFF. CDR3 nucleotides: TGCGCCAGCAGCCAGGGGACTAGCGTCAATGAGCAGTTCTTC.

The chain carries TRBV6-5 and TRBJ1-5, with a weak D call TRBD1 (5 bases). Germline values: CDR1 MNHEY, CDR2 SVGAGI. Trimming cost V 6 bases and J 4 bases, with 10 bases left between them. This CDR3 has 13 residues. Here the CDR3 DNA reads TGTGCCAGCAGGGCACAGGAAAATCAGCCCCAGCATTTT. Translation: CASRAQENQPQHF.

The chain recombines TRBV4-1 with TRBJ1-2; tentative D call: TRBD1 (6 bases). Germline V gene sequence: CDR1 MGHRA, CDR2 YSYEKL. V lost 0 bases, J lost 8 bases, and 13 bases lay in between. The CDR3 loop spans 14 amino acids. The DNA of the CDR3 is TGCGCCAGCAGCCAAGAGGGGGCCGGAAGCGGCTACACCTTC. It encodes CASSQEGAGSGYTF.

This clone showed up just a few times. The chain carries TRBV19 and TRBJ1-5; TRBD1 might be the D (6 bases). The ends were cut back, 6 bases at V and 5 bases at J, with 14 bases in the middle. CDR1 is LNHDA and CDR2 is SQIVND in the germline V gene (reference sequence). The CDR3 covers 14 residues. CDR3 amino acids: CASRWRGRDQPQHF. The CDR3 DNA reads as TGTGCCAGTAGATGGCGGGGGCGCGATCAGCCCCAGCATTTT.

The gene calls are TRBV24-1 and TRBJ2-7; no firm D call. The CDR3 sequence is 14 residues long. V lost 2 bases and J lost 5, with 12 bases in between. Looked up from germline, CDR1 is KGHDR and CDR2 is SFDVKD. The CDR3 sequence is CATSDWRSSHEQYF. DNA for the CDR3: TGTGCCACCAGTGATTGGCGGAGTTCACACGAGCAGTACTTC.

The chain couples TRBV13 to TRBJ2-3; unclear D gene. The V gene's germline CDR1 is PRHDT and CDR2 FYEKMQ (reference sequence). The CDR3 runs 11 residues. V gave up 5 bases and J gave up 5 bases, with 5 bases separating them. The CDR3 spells CASSLKDTQYF. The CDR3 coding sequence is TGTGCCAGCAGCCTAAAAGATACGCAGTATTTT.

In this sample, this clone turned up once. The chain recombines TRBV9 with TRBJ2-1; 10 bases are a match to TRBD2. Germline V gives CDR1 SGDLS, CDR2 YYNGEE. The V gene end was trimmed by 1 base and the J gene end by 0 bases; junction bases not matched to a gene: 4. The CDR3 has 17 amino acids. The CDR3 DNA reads TGTGCCAGCAGCGTATTGGCTAGCGGGAGCTCCTACAATGAGCAGTTCTTC. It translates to CASSVLASGSSYNEQFF.

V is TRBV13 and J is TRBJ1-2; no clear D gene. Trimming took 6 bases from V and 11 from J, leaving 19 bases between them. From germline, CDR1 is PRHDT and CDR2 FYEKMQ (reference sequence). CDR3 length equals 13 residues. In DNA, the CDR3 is TGTGCCAGCAGAGCAATGGGGATTCGAGGGTACACCTTC. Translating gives CASRAMGIRGYTF.

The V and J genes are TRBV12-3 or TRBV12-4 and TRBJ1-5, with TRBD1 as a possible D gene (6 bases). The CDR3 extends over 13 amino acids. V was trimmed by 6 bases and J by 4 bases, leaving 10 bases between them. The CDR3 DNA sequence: TGTGCCAGCAGGAGGGGGAGTAATCAGCCCCAGCATTTT. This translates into CASRRGSNQPQHF.

The CDR3 here is CSVDRQSFSNTEAFF. The DNA of the CDR3 is TGCAGCGTTGACAGACAGTCGTTTTCGAACACTGAAGCTTTCTTT. The J gene is TRBJ1-1, the V gene TRBV29-1; the D gene is possibly TRBD1 (5 bases). V was trimmed by 3 bases and J by 1 base, leaving 15 bases between them. The CDR3 length is 15 residues. Germline CDR1 reads SQVTM; CDR2 reads ANQGSEA.

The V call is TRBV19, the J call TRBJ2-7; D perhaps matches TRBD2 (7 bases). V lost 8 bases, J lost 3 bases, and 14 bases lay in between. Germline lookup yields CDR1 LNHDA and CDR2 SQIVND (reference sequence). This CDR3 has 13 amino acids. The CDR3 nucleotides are TGTGCCAGTTCGGAGGGGGGGAGCTACGAGCAGTACTTC. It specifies CASSEGGSYEQYF.

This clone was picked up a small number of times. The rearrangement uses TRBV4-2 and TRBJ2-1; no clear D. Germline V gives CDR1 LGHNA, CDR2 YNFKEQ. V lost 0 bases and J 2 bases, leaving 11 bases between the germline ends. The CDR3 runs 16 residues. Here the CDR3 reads CASSQDSSEPYNEQFF. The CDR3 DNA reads TGTGCCAGCAGCCAAGATTCAAGCGAACCCTACAATGAGCAGTTCTTC.

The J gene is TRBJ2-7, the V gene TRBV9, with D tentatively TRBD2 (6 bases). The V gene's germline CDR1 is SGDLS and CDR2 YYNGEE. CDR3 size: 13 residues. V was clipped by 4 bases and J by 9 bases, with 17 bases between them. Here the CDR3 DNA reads TGTGCCAGCAGCCCCCTCGGGGGAGCGGGGCAGTACTTC. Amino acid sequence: CASSPLGGAGQYF.

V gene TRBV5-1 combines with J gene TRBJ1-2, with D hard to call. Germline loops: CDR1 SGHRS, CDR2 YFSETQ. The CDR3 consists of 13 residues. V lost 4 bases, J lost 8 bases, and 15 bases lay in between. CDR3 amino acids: CASSLRPGGGYTF. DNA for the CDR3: TGCGCCAGCAGCCTCCGCCCAGGCGGGGGCTACACCTTC.

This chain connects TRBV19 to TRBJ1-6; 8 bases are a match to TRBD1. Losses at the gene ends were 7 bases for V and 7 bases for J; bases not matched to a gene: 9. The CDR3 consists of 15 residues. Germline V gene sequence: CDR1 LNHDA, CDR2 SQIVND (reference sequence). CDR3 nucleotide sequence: TGTGCCAGTACCCCTCAGGGGGCGGAAAATTCACCCCTCCACTTT. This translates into CASTPQGAENSPLHF.

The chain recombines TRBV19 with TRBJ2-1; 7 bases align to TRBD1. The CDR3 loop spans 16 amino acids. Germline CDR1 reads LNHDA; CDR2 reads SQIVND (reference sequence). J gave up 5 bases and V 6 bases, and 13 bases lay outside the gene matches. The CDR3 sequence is CASSLAVGQQNNEQFF. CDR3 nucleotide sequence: TGTGCCAGTAGCCTAGCTGTGGGACAGCAAAACAATGAGCAGTTCTTC.

CDR3 in DNA: TGTGCCAGCAACCCCGAGGCTAGCGGGTCCTACGAGCAGTACTTC. Translation: CASNPEASGSYEQYF. The chain employs TRBV6-5 and TRBJ2-7, with TRBD2 identical over 8 bases. This CDR3 contains 15 residues. Germline assignment: CDR1 MNHEY and CDR2 SVGAGI. With 7 bases clipped from V and 1 base from J, the junction kept 9 bases outside the gene matches.

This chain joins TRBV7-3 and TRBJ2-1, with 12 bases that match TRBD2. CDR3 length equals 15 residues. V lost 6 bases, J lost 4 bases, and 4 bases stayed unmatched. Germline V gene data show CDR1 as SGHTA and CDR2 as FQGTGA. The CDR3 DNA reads TGTGCCAGCAGTAAAGGACTAGCGGGATACAATGAGCAGTTCTTC. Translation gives CASSKGLAGYNEQFF. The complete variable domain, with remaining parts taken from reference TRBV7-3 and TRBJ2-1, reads GAGVSQTPSNKVTEKGKYVELRCDPISGHTALYWYRQSLGQGPEFLIYFQGTGAADDSGLPNDRFFAVRPEGSVSTLKIQRTERGDSAVYLCASSKGLAGYNEQFFGPGTRLTVL.

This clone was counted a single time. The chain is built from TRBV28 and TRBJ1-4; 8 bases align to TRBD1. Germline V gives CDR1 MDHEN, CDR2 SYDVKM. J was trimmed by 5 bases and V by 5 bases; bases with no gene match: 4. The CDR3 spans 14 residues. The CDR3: CASSTRDRNEKLFF. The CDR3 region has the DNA TGTGCCAGCAGTACCCGGGACAGGAATGAAAAACTGTTTTTT.

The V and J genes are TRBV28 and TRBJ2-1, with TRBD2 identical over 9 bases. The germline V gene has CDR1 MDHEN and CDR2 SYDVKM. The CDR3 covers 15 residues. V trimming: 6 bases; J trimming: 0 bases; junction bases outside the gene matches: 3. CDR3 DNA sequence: TGTGCCAGCAGCCTAGCGGGGATCTCCTACAATGAGCAGTTCTTC. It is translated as CASSLAGISYNEQFF.